This T cell receptor beta chain originates from a study of cytomegalovirus exposure and HLA in healthy donors. Findings of the study overall: Three CMV-associated chains were confirmed in vitro to be specific for CMV antigens. Subsequent analysis found a tendency for first-cohort TCR clusters to co-occur within the 95 to 150 validation repertoires. The classifier reportedly diagnosed cytomegalovirus status with high specificity and sensitivity. The study designated 160 or so TCR beta chains cytomegalovirus-associated.

Profiled with immunoSEQ multiplex PCR; TCRdb holds only in-frame clones, not every one. The sample holds about 170,000 clones, approximately 96% seen once. A remark on this clone: Antigen unknown.

The V gene's germline CDR1 is MNHEY and CDR2 SVGAGI. CDR3 length: 15 residues. V shed 5 bases, J shed 4 bases, and the junction held 3 bases outside the gene matches. V and J are TRBV6-5 and TRBJ2-2; 11 nucleotides line up with TRBD2. This TCR was recovered from a woman between 18 and 29 years old in good health and CMV-seronegative. Sequencing was done on a sample of PBMCs. The CDR3 DNA reads TGTGCCAGCAGTCCCGGGACTAGCGGCACCGGGGAGCTGTTTTTT. Residues: CASSPGTSGTGELFF.